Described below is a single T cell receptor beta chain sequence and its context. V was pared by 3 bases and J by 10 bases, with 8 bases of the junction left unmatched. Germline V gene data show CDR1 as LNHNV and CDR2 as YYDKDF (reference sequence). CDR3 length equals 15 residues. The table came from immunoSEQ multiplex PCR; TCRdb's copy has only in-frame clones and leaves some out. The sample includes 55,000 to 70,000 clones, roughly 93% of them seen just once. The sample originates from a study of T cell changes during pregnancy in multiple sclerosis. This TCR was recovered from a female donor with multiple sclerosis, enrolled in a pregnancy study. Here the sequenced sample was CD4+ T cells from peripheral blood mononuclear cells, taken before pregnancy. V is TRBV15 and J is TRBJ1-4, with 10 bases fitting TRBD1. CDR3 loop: CATSRTGQGFPKLFF. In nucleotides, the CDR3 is TGTGCCACCAGCAGGACGGGACAGGGGTTTCCAAAACTGTTTTTT. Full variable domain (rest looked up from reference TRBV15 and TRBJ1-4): DAMVIQNPRYQVTQFGKPVTLSCSQTLNHNVMYWYQQKSSQAPKLLFHYYDKDFNNEADTPDNFQSRRPNTSFCFLDIRSPGLGDTAMYLCATSRTGQGFPKLFFGSGTQLSVL.